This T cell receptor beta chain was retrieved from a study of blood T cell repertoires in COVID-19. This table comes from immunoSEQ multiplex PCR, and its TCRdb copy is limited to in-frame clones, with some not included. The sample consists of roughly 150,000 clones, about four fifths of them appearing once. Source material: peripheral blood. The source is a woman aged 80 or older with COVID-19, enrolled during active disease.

CDR3 nucleotide sequence: TGTGCCAGCAGCTATTTAGCGGGAGAGGAGCAGTTCTTC. Translated: CASSYLAGEEQFF. The J gene is TRBJ2-1, the V gene TRBV7-2; 9 bases map to TRBD2. V lost 4 bases and J lost 10; bases outside the gene matches: 5. CDR1 SGHTA and CDR2 FQGNSA come from the germline V gene. This CDR3 is built from 13 residues.